This T cell receptor (beta chain) emerged from a study of shared clonotypes between healthy human individuals. Assay: immunoSEQ multiplex PCR; the TCRdb copy retains only in-frame clones and omits some. The repertoire consists of more than 1,200,000 clones, with about 98.5% occurring once and the leading ten covering over 0.3%. The trim removed 6 bases at V and 1 base at J, leaving 5 bases unmatched. The CDR3 loop spans 15 amino acids. Germline V gene data show CDR1 as KGHSH and CDR2 as LQKENI. The sample taken for sequencing was naive CD4+ T cells sorted from blood. Subset denoted: CD45RA+ positively selected. The clonotype comes from a man aged 25 to 45 in good health. V gene TRBV18 combines with J gene TRBJ2-2, with 7 positions matching TRBD1. The CDR3 here is CASSYRGENTGELFF. CDR3 sequence (DNA): TGTGCCAGCTCCTACAGGGGTGAGAACACCGGGGAGCTGTTTTTT. The variable domain in full, with the rest retrieved from reference TRBV18 and TRBJ2-2, is NAGVMQNPRHLVRRRGQEARLRCSPMKGHSHVYWYRQLPEEGLKFMVYLQKENIIDESGMPKERFSAEFPKEGPSILRIQQVVRGDSAAYFCASSYRGENTGELFFGEGSRLTVL.